The clone carrying this T cell receptor (beta chain) was found a few times. What it binds is unknown. These data belong to a study of beta chain features in type 1 diabetes. Study in general: The study found patients and healthy donors alike in age, gender and cell yields.

Investigators reverse transcribed all isolated RNA, so they sequenced expressed TCRB transcripts. Clones were sequenced by immunoSEQ multiplex PCR, and TCRdb holds only the in-frame ones, with some missing. Of roughly 170,000 clones in the sample, roughly an eighth were seen once. Findings and caveats of the study: Whether HLA type affects TCRB rearrangement stayed undetermined in the present work.

The origin of this receptor is a woman under 30 in good health. The sequencing sample was made of central memory CD4+ T cells from blood.

The CDR3 sequence: CASSPQLAGSKPGANVLTF. The DNA for the CDR3 is TGTGCCAGCTCACCACAACTAGCGGGATCCAAACCTGGGGCCAACGTCCTGACTTTC. The chain couples TRBV9 to TRBJ2-6; 10 bases are a match to TRBD2. V dropped 7 bases and J dropped 2; count of bases not matched to a gene: 15. CDR3 length equals 19 residues. Germline CDR1 is SGDLS and CDR2 is YYNGEE.